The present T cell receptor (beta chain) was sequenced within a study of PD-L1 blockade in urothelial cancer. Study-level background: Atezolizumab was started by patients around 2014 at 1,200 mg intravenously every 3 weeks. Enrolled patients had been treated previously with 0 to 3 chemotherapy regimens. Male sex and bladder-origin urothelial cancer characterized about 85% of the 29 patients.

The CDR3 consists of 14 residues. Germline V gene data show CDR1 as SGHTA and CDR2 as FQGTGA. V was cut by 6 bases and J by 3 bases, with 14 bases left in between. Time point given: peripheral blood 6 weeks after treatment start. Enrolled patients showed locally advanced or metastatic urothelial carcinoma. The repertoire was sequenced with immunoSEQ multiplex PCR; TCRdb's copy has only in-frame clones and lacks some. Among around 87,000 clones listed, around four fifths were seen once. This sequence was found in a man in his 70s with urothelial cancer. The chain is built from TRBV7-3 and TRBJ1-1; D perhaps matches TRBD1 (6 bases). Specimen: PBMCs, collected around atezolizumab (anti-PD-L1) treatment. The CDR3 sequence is CASSPVGGDTEAFF. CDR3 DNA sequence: TGTGCCAGCAGTCCAGTAGGGGGGGACACTGAAGCTTTCTTT.